The table lists the clone carrying this TCR beta chain with many counts. As yet, its antigen is unknown. TCRdb fed the 5' RACE reads into MiXCR, producing one record per CDR3 protein. This table holds 70,000 or so distinct CDR3 sequences, 3.2% found once. Deletions cut 5 bases from V and 2 bases from J, with 10 bases between. Germline V gives CDR1 SGHTA, CDR2 FQGNSA. The CDR3 spans 14 residues. The data are from a study of neurological immune-mediated disorders. Whole-study results and caveats: It was HTLV-1-associated myelopathy that showed the most TCR clonal expansion, while multiple sclerosis showed the least, falling below healthy controls.

Sequencing was done on a sample of PBMCs. The clonotype was recovered from a woman aged 45 to 65 with multiple sclerosis. The genes are TRBV7-2 and TRBJ2-1, with D unclear. CDR3 nucleotide sequence: TGTGCCAGCAGCCACCGGACCCCCTACAATGAGCAGTTCTTC. This codes for CASSHRTPYNEQFF.